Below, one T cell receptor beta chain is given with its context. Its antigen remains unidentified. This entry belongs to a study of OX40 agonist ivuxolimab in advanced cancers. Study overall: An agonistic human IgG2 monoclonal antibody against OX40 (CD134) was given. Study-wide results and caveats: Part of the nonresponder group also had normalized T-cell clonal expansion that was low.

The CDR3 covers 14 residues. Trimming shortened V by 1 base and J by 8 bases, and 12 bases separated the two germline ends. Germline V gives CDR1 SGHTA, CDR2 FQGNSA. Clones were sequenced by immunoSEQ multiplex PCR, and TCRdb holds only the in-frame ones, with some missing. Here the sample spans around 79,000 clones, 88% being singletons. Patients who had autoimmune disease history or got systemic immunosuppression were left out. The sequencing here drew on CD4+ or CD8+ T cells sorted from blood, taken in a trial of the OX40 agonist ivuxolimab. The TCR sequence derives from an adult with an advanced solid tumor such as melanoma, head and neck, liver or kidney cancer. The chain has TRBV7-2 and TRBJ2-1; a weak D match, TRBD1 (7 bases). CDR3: CASSLGQGGYEQFF. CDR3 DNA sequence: TGTGCCAGCAGCTTAGGACAGGGAGGTTATGAGCAGTTCTTC. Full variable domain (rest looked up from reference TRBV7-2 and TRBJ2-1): GAGVSQSPSNKVTEKGKDVELRCDPISGHTALYWYRQSLGQGLEFLIYFQGNSAPDKSGLPSDRFSAERTGGSVSTLTIQRTQQEDSAVYLCASSLGQGGYEQFFGPGTRLTVL.